The TCR beta chain described here comes from a study of PD-L1 blockade in urothelial cancer. Study-level information: Atezolizumab was started by patients in 2014 at 1,200 mg intravenously every 3 weeks. Male sex and bladder-origin urothelial cancer characterized about 85% of the roughly 30 patients.

Libraries were prepared by immunoSEQ multiplex PCR; TCRdb keeps only in-frame clonotypes and omits some of them. The repertoire holds under 40,000 clones, with roughly four fifths as singletons. Details on this clone: Its specificity is unknown.

V was clipped by 7 bases and J by 6 bases, with 25 bases between them. The CDR3 contains 16 residues. Germline CDR1 reads SNHLY; CDR2 reads FYNNEI. Time point defined: pretreatment peripheral blood. Overall study findings and caveats: Below-median blood TCR clonality before treatment forecast better survival.

The origin of this receptor is a man between 60 and 70 years old with urothelial cancer. The V and J genes are TRBV2 and TRBJ2-7, with a weak D call TRBD2 (5 bases). Sequenced here: PBMCs, sampled around atezolizumab (anti-PD-L1) treatment. The CDR3 nucleotides are TGTGCCAGCATCAAGAGGGCAGGCCCGACTGCCGGCGAGCAGTACTTC. Protein: CASIKRAGPTAGEQYF. The variable domain in full, completed from reference TRBV2 and TRBJ2-7, reads EPEVTQTPSHQVTQMGQEVILRCVPISNHLYFYWYRQILGQKVEFLVSFYNNEISEKSEIFDDQFSVERPDGSNFTLKIRSTKLEDSAMYFCASIKRAGPTAGEQYFGPGTRLTVT.